Sequencing of this TCR beta chain was carried out in a study of blood T cell repertoires in COVID-19 (dated by TCRdb to between 2020 and 2021). Describing the broader study: Collaborator samples came from the United States, Italy and Spain and covered acute and convalescent phases of COVID-19. The repertoires were released in a freely available public database intended as a resource for research on the immune response to SARS-CoV-2. The prospective study material was composed of cDNA or gDNA derived from T cells, B-cell-depleted T cells, or PBMCs. The dataset comprised deeply sampled blood TCRbeta repertoires from subjects exposed to, actively infected with, or recovered from COVID-19. HLA class I and class II types, where available, came from metadata supplied by the sample provider rather than from assay-based typing. A de-identified subject ID, COVID-19 status, age in years and sex were almost always included in the sample metadata. The samples were drawn from the first 160 participants of the ongoing ImmuneRACE study and from 1,254 subjects provided by 6 global collaborators.

As concerns this clone: This clone's antigen is unknown. No base qualities exist here, and no much larger clone lies one base off it.

In Seattle, one collaborating source enrolled patients while the infection was active and tracked those patients longitudinally over the course of disease. Whole blood was collected in K2EDTA tubes by collaborating institutions according to the institutions' own protocols. Collaborator samples were shipped for TCRbeta analysis as frozen whole blood, isolated PBMCs, or DNA extracted from either sample type. The immunoSEQ Assay, a bias-controlled multiplex PCR, was used to amplify TCRbeta CDR3 regions from genomic DNA. For the original study's pipeline: The number of nucleated cells in each sample was estimated by amplification of reference gene primers within the assay. Sequence reads were collapsed and filtered to measure the absolute abundance of every unique TCRbeta CDR3 rearrangement. For each sample, productive Simpson clonality was calculated as the square root of Simpson's diversity index across productive rearrangements. TCRdb stores this immuneACCESS table with in-frame sequences only. Part of the clones is absent; in the studies checked, under half of the shortfall reflects unresolved V genes, and no reason is known for the rest. V, J and clone size reflect that table, while D and trimming were determined from the DNA. Within this sample are around 230,000 clones, with about 82% of them counted one time only. The ten largest clones add up to about 5.1% of the sample.

Its CDR3 holds 18 amino acids, cysteine through phenylalanine. Only CDR3 DNA remains: 54 bases, in frame from the first base. V is trimmed back by 3 bases and J by 2 bases, and the junction contains 12 bases that no gene match accounts for. Via the germline V gene, CDR1 is MDHEN and CDR2 SYDVKM. Overall study outcomes, separate from this receptor: The quantity of clinical and demographic metadata differed by source and by participant and was supplied without curation.

The sample was peripheral blood. This clonotype originated in a middle-aged man with COVID-19, enrolled during active disease. The sequence is built from TRBV28 and TRBJ1-1; 10 central bases correspond to TRBD1. The DNA reads TGTGCCAGCAGTTTCCCCACCGTGACAGGGGGCTTAAACACTGAAGCTTTCTTT. This gives the protein CASSFPTVTGGLNTEAFF.